This T cell receptor beta chain came from a study of shared clonotypes between healthy human individuals. This CDR3 has 15 amino acids. With 1 base removed from V and 0 bases from J, the gap between germline ends came to 9 bases. Germline CDR1 is SGHTA and CDR2 is FQGTGA. Points from the study as a whole: Sampling covered nothing but blood. Tissue TCR repertoires likely differ from those found in blood. Naive CD4 clonotypes were shared across a few donors at roughly 5.3%.

For sorted subsets, approximately 200 ng DNA per replicate equaled 33,000 or so T cell genomes. Authors' data handling: Because ImmunoSEQ provided only junction sequences with no quality scores, the filtering differed. The protocol was immunoSEQ multiplex PCR, while the TCRdb copy is restricted to in-frame clones and leaves out a portion. V, J and clone size are those of that table, while D and trimming were read from the DNA. The sample has 550,000 to 650,000 clones; about 96% are singletons. Naivety among CD8 cells was defined by CD45RO negativity and positive CCR7 selection, thereby excluding terminally differentiated effector memory CD45RA+ cells. Notes on this clone: The antigen is undetermined.

The TCR comes from a woman younger than 45 in good health. What was sequenced was naive CD8+ T cells sorted from blood. The chain links TRBV7-3 to TRBJ1-2; weak D call: TRBD1 (5 bases). In DNA form, the CDR3 reads TGTGCCAGCAGCTTAATGCAGGGAGCTAACTATGGCTACACCTTC. Translation gives CASSLMQGANYGYTF.